One sample yielded the 14 T cell receptor beta chains listed below, sequenced in a study of T cell responses to AZD1222 COVID-19 vaccine. Some clones are missing from TCRdb's copy, which holds only in-frame ones; the method was immunoSEQ multiplex PCR. The sample consists of 100,000 to 150,000 clones, 70% to 90% of them appearing once. The specimen comprised peripheral blood, sampled on day 0 of AZD1222 vaccination. These receptors were taken from an adult in good health.

V gene TRBV6-5 combines with J gene TRBJ2-3, with D perhaps TRBD1 (5 bases). In germline, CDR1 is MNHEY, CDR2 SVGAGI. Trimming stripped 0 bases from V and 0 bases from J, with 7 bases between. CDR3 length: 15 amino acids. CDR3 nucleotide sequence: TGTGCCAGCAGTTACTCAGGGGCTAGCACAGATACGCAGTATTTT. Translating gives CASSYSGASTDTQYF.

The rearrangement joins TRBV5-1 to TRBJ2-3, with a possible D match to TRBD1 (5 bases). The CDR3 has 16 amino acids. The germline V gene has CDR1 SGHRS and CDR2 YFSETQ. V was trimmed by 4 bases and J by 0 bases, leaving 15 bases between them. In nucleotides, the CDR3 is TGCGCCAGCAGCATCTCAGGGCTCCCGAGCACAGATACGCAGTATTTT. This encodes CASSISGLPSTDTQYF.

This chain links TRBV28 with TRBJ2-2; D may be TRBD1 or TRBD2 (5 bases each). V lost 7 bases to trimming and J lost 8 bases, with 14 bases between them. The germline CDR1 and CDR2 sequences are MDHEN and SYDVKM. The CDR3 has 13 residues. The CDR3, as DNA: TGTGCCAGCATTACCGGGACGGCAGGGGAGCTGTTTTTT. It yields the protein CASITGTAGELFF.

The chain combines TRBV19 with TRBJ1-5, with a possible D match to TRBD1 (5 bases). The germline V gene has CDR1 LNHDA and CDR2 SQIVND (reference sequence). The length of the CDR3 is 16 residues. V gave up 4 bases and J gave up 2 bases, with 15 bases separating them. The CDR3: CASSRGDFGGNQPQHF. The CDR3 region has the DNA TGTGCCAGTAGTAGAGGGGATTTCGGAGGCAATCAGCCCCAGCATTTT.

CDR3 coding DNA: TGCGCCAGCAGCTTGGGGCAGGCGTATAATTCACCCCTCCACTTT. Protein: CASSLGQAYNSPLHF. The chain employs TRBV5-1 and TRBJ1-6; D is unclear. Trimming shortened V by 0 bases and J by 4 bases, and 8 bases separated the two germline ends. The CDR3 consists of 15 residues. Germline loops: CDR1 SGHRS, CDR2 YFSETQ. Combining the CDR3 with reference TRBV5-1 and TRBJ1-6 gives the whole variable domain KAGVTQTPRYLIKTRGQQVTLSCSPISGHRSVSWYQQTPGQGLQFLFEYFSETQRNKGNFPGRFSGRQFSNSRSEMNVSTLELGDSALYLCASSLGQAYNSPLHFGNGTRLTVT.

V usage is TRBV5-1 and J usage is TRBJ1-1; D is ambiguous. Germline V gene sequence: CDR1 SGHRS, CDR2 YFSETQ. V lost 0 bases and J lost 1, with 7 bases in between. CDR3 size: 14 residues. The CDR3 nucleotides read TGCGCCAGCAGCTTGGCCGCTACGAACACTGAAGCTTTCTTT. Translating gives CASSLAATNTEAFF.

The gene calls are TRBV19 and TRBJ1-2; unclear D gene. Germline-derived CDR1 and CDR2 are LNHDA and SQIVND (reference sequence). V lost 4 bases and J lost 0, with 12 bases in between. This CDR3 region has 15 residues. The DNA for the CDR3 is TGTGCCAGTAGTAGTCATACCGGTGCTAACTATGGCTACACCTTC. Amino acid sequence: CASSSHTGANYGYTF.

This chain uses TRBV28 with TRBJ1-2, with 7 bases aligning to TRBD1. This CDR3 has 15 amino acids. CDR1 is MDHEN, CDR2 SYDVKM, per germline. V trimming: 5 bases; J trimming: 7 bases; junction bases outside the gene matches: 13. As DNA, the CDR3 is TGTGCCAGCAGTCGACCTCGAACAGGGGACGGTGGCTACACCTTC. It yields the protein CASSRPRTGDGGYTF.

This sequence joins TRBV19 and TRBJ1-1; no clear D gene. Germline V gene sequence: CDR1 LNHDA, CDR2 SQIVND (reference sequence). V lost 6 bases and J 4 bases, leaving 12 bases between the germline ends. This CDR3 comprises 13 residues. The CDR3 DNA follows: TGTGCCAGTAGCTCAACCGTTTCCACTGAAGCTTTCTTT. It is translated as CASSSTVSTEAFF.

V and J are TRBV6-5 and TRBJ1-3; a possible D gene is TRBD1 (5 bases). V lost 7 bases, J lost 3 bases, and 10 bases lay in between. The germline V gene encodes CDR1 MNHEY and CDR2 SVGAGI. The length of the CDR3 is 13 residues. In nucleotides, the CDR3 is TGTGCCAGCACCCGGGACGGTGGAAACACCATATATTTT. Its translation: CASTRDGGNTIYF.

The chain combines TRBV4-3 with TRBJ2-3; TRBD2 matches 7 bases. V shed 1 base, J shed 4 bases, and the junction held 2 bases outside the gene matches. The CDR3 contains 14 residues. Germline CDR1 reads LGHNA; CDR2 reads YSLEER. The CDR3 bases are TGCGCCAGCAGCCAAGGGACTAGGGCAGATACGCAGTATTTT. Translation gives CASSQGTRADTQYF.

This clone was observed a handful of times. The gene calls are TRBV3-1 (or the pseudogene TRBV3-2) and TRBJ2-7; 9 bases match TRBD1. This CDR3 spans 15 amino acids. The germline V gene encodes CDR1 LGHDT and CDR2 YNNKEL (reference sequence). V dropped 1 base and J dropped 4; count of bases not matched to a gene: 5. Written as DNA, the CDR3 is TGTGCCAGCAGCCAAGGGTACAGGGGGCATTACGAGCAGTACTTC. This gives the protein CASSQGYRGHYEQYF.

This clone was seen a single time. This sequence joins TRBV15 and TRBJ1-3; D call uncertain. Germline V gives CDR1 LNHNV, CDR2 YYDKDF (reference sequence). V was pared by 8 bases and J by 2 bases, with 13 bases between. The CDR3 is 14 amino acids. The CDR3 loop is CATAAALAGNTIYF. The CDR3 nucleotides are TGTGCCACCGCGGCGGCCCTCGCTGGAAACACCATATATTTT.

This sequence joins TRBV19 and TRBJ1-1, with a possible D match to TRBD1 (6 bases). Germline lookup yields CDR1 LNHDA and CDR2 SQIVND (reference sequence). The ends were cut back, 3 bases at V and 0 bases at J, with 8 bases in the middle. This CDR3 is 14 amino acids long. The CDR3 region is CASSIGGLNTEAFF. The CDR3 bases are TGTGCCAGTAGTATTGGGGGGCTGAACACTGAAGCTTTCTTT.